A selection of T cell receptor beta chains follows, all from one sample in a study of CD8 T cells in ankylosing spondylitis. One entry per CDR3 protein, called by TCRdb with MiXCR from the 5' RACE reads. The sample includes fewer than 750,000 distinct CDR3 sequences, 15% to 20% of them seen just once. Sequenced sample: blood, either unsorted or a sorted T cell fraction (not recorded which). These receptors all come from a male donor with ankylosing spondylitis. CDR3s include the opening cysteine and the closing phenylalanine or tryptophan. Fields, in order: D gene, clone size, V gene, J gene, CDR3 protein, CDR3 DNA. D genes are given only for firm matches. Rows may omit the clone size; those that give it use once, few, many or a size class.

d_gene: TRBD2
abundance: NA
v_gene: TRBV5-1
j_gene: TRBJ2-2
CDR3aa: CASSASGKSGGELFF
CDR3nt: TGCGCCAGCAGCGCTAGCGGGAAGTCGGGCGGGGAGCTGTTTTTT

d_gene: NA
abundance: NA
v_gene: TRBV6-1
j_gene: TRBJ2-1
CDR3aa: CASTNVGGYNEQFF
CDR3nt: TGTGCCAGCACCAATGTCGGGGGCTACAATGAGCAGTTCTTC

d_gene: NA
abundance: few
v_gene: TRBV12-3/TRBV12-4
j_gene: TRBJ1-2
CDR3aa: CASSWGLGKNTF
CDR3nt: TGTGCCAGCAGCTGGGGACTGGGGAAAAACACCTTC

d_gene: TRBD1
abundance: NA
v_gene: TRBV3-1
j_gene: TRBJ2-7
CDR3aa: CASSQNRGYEQYF
CDR3nt: TGTGCCAGCAGCCAGAACAGGGGCTACGAGCAGTACTTC

d_gene: NA
abundance: few
v_gene: TRBV4-3
j_gene: TRBJ2-2
CDR3aa: CASSQDLQGWNTGELFF
CDR3nt: TGCGCCAGCAGCCAAGATCTACAGGGATGGAACACCGGGGAGCTGTTTTTT

d_gene: TRBD2
abundance: NA
v_gene: TRBV20-1
j_gene: TRBJ2-1
CDR3aa: CSARLSGGGYYNEQFF
CDR3nt: TGCAGTGCTAGACTGTCCGGCGGGGGGTATTACAATGAGCAGTTCTTC

d_gene: NA
abundance: NA
v_gene: TRBV5-5
j_gene: TRBJ2-1
CDR3aa: CASSFGFSGVGYNEQFF
CDR3nt: TGTGCCAGCAGCTTCGGATTTTCCGGGGTGGGTTACAATGAGCAGTTCTTC

d_gene: NA
abundance: NA
v_gene: TRBV3-1
j_gene: TRBJ1-4
CDR3aa: CASSQDRQVSEKLFF
CDR3nt: TGTGCCAGCAGCCAGGACCGACAGGTGTCTGAAAAACTGTTTTTT

d_gene: TRBD1
abundance: NA
v_gene: TRBV3-1
j_gene: TRBJ1-3
CDR3aa: CASSQGADRGTAGNTIYF
CDR3nt: TGTGCCAGCAGCCAAGGGGCGGACAGGGGAACCGCTGGAAACACCATATATTTT

d_gene: TRBD1
abundance: few
v_gene: TRBV7-2
j_gene: TRBJ2-7
CDR3aa: CASSLVGQGNSYEQYF
CDR3nt: TGTGCCAGCAGCTTAGTTGGACAGGGTAACTCCTACGAGCAGTACTTC

d_gene: TRBD1
abundance: NA
v_gene: TRBV27
j_gene: TRBJ1-6
CDR3aa: CASSRGQGVSPLHF
CDR3nt: TGTGCCAGCAGCCGCGGACAGGGTGTCTCACCCCTCCACTTT

d_gene: TRBD1
abundance: few
v_gene: TRBV4-2
j_gene: TRBJ1-1
CDR3aa: CASSQESTGTGVNTEAFF
CDR3nt: TGTGCCAGCAGCCAAGAGTCGACCGGGACAGGGGTAAACACTGAAGCTTTCTTT

d_gene: NA
abundance: NA
v_gene: TRBV4-1
j_gene: TRBJ2-7
CDR3aa: CASSQEVGSVYEQYF
CDR3nt: TGCGCCAGCAGCCAAGAAGTGGGTAGCGTCTACGAGCAGTACTTC

d_gene: NA
abundance: few
v_gene: TRBV2
j_gene: TRBJ1-1
CDR3aa: CASSERSGTEAFF
CDR3nt: TGTGCCAGCAGTGAGAGGAGTGGAACTGAAGCTTTCTTT

d_gene: NA
abundance: NA
v_gene: TRBV5-1
j_gene: TRBJ2-1
CDR3aa: CASSFEGAGEQFF
CDR3nt: TGCGCCAGCAGCTTCGAAGGGGCCGGTGAGCAGTTCTTC

d_gene: NA
abundance: many
v_gene: TRBV29-1
j_gene: TRBJ2-1
CDR3aa: CSVDGGPLYNEQFF
CDR3nt: TGCAGCGTTGACGGGGGGCCCCTCTACAATGAGCAGTTCTTC

d_gene: TRBD2
abundance: once
v_gene: TRBV5-1
j_gene: TRBJ2-2
CDR3aa: CASSWTSGSPNTGELFF
CDR3nt: TGCGCCAGCAGCTGGACTAGCGGGAGTCCGAACACCGGGGAGCTGTTTTTT

d_gene: NA
abundance: few
v_gene: TRBV29-1
j_gene: TRBJ2-1
CDR3aa: CSGSEQGGDEQFF
CDR3nt: TGCAGCGGATCAGAGCAGGGGGGGGATGAGCAGTTCTTC

d_gene: TRBD1
abundance: NA
v_gene: TRBV6-1
j_gene: TRBJ1-4
CDR3aa: CAIQNYAGGWSEKLFF
CDR3nt: TGTGCCATCCAGAACTACGCAGGGGGCTGGAGTGAAAAACTGTTTTTT

d_gene: TRBD1
abundance: many
v_gene: TRBV6-6
j_gene: TRBJ1-2
CDR3aa: CASSYQGDYGYTF
CDR3nt: TGTGCCAGCAGTTACCAGGGGGACTATGGCTACACCTTC

d_gene: NA
abundance: few
v_gene: TRBV5-6
j_gene: TRBJ2-7
CDR3aa: CASSSEPGQTYEQYF
CDR3nt: TGTGCCAGCAGCTCCGAACCCGGACAGACCTACGAGCAGTACTTC

d_gene: NA
abundance: NA
v_gene: TRBV29-1
j_gene: TRBJ1-2
CDR3aa: CSVEAAEYGYTF
CDR3nt: TGCAGCGTTGAAGCGGCAGAATATGGCTACACCTTC

d_gene: TRBD1
abundance: NA
v_gene: TRBV9
j_gene: TRBJ1-6
CDR3aa: CASSADRGHDSPLHF
CDR3nt: TGTGCCAGCAGTGCGGACAGGGGACATGATTCACCCCTCCACTTT